This is a list of T cell receptor beta chains from one sample in a study of blood T cell repertoires in COVID-19. This table comes from immunoSEQ multiplex PCR, and its TCRdb copy is limited to in-frame clones, with some not included. Here the sample spans around 180,000 clones, under 90% being singletons. The specimen was peripheral blood. The receptors were gathered from a person aged 65 to 85 with COVID-19, enrolled during active disease. Each CDR3 is given with its conserved first and last residue. A D gene is named only where the DNA matches it firmly. The size field is filled for only some rows; it gives once, few, many or a size class.

. TRBJ2-3 . TRBV6-5 TGTGCCAGCAGACCTTCAGGGTCGGATACGCAGTATTTT CASRPSGSDTQYF
TRBD1 TRBJ2-7 . TRBV7-8 TGTGCCAGCAGTTCAGGGGGCCGGCGAGAGCAGTACTTC CASSSGGRREQYF
. TRBJ2-1 . TRBV7-2 TGTGCCAGCAGCTTACAGCGAGGCTCCTACAATGAGCAGTTCTTC CASSLQRGSYNEQFF
TRBD2 TRBJ2-7 . TRBV18 TGTGCCAGCTCACCAAACCCCGGGAGGGGTGGGGAGCAGTACTTC CASSPNPGRGGEQYF
. TRBJ2-5 . TRBV29-1 TGCAGCGTTGAAAGTTTGGTCGGTGGTGAGACCCAGTACTTC CSVESLVGGETQYF
TRBD2 TRBJ2-7 once TRBV4-2 TGTGCCAGCAGCCAAGAAGACACTAGCGGAGCCTACTCCTACGAGCAGTACTTC CASSQEDTSGAYSYEQYF
. TRBJ1-6 . TRBV4-3 TGCGCCAGCAGCCAAGATCCCCAGGGGAGCTCCTATAATTCACCCCTCCACTTT CASSQDPQGSSYNSPLHF
. TRBJ2-2 . TRBV7-6 TGTGCCAGCAGCTTAGTTGGAGGGGCTAGTCTCGTCACCGGGGAGCTGTTTTTT CASSLVGGASLVTGELFF
. TRBJ2-7 once TRBV12-3/TRBV12-4 TGTGCCAGCAGTTTTGGCGGGATCTACGAGCAGTACTTC CASSFGGIYEQYF
. TRBJ1-1 few TRBV7-3 TGTGCCAGCAGCTTAATCCAGGGGACCACTGAAGCTTTCTTT CASSLIQGTTEAFF
TRBD2 TRBJ2-1 . TRBV5-4 TGTGCCAGCAGCTTGTCTAGCGGGAGGTTGAGCTCCTACAATGAGCAGTTCTTC CASSLSSGRLSSYNEQFF
TRBD1 TRBJ1-5 . TRBV7-2 TGTGCCAGCAGCATGACAGGGAGCAATCAGCCCCAGCATTTT CASSMTGSNQPQHF
TRBD1 TRBJ1-1 . TRBV14 TGTGCCAGCAGCCAAGGACAGGGTAGACGAAGTTCGGCTTTCTTT CASSQGQGRRSSAFF
. TRBJ2-3 . TRBV7-6 TGTGCCAGCAGCTTAGTCGGGGGATCGGCAGATACGCAGTATTTT CASSLVGGSADTQYF
TRBD2 TRBJ2-1 . TRBV28 TGTGCCAGCAGTTTCCGGGGGGGCAACAATGAGCAGTTCTTC CASSFRGGNNEQFF
TRBD2 TRBJ2-7 . TRBV30 TGTGCCTGGAGTGGACTAGCGGGAGTACAGCAGTACTTC CAWSGLAGVQQYF
TRBD2 TRBJ2-1 . TRBV27 TGTGCCAGCAGCGCTGGGACTAGCAGGAACAATGAGCAGTTCTTC CASSAGTSRNNEQFF
. TRBJ2-7 once TRBV7-2 TGTGCCAGCAGCACCTCCGGTTGGGGGCCCTACGAGCAGTACTTC CASSTSGWGPYEQYF
TRBD2 TRBJ2-7 once TRBV6-1 TGTGCCAGCAGTGAATGGGCTAGCGGGGGTTCCTACGAGCAGTACTTC CASSEWASGGSYEQYF
TRBD1 TRBJ2-7 . TRBV14 TGTGCCAGCAGCCGCCCCGGGACAGGACTATACGAGCAGTACTTC CASSRPGTGLYEQYF
. TRBJ2-1 . TRBV5-4 TGTGCCAGCAGCTCGGACTCACCTGGATCCAATGAGCAGTTCTTC CASSSDSPGSNEQFF
. TRBJ1-1 . TRBV19 TGTGCCAGTAGAAGCCCTAACAGGGTACTGGAAGCTTTCTTT CASRSPNRVLEAFF
TRBD1 TRBJ2-3 . TRBV6-1 TGTGCCAGCAGGGAAGACAGGGTGCGAACAGATACGCAGTATTTT CASREDRVRTDTQYF
TRBD2 TRBJ2-1 . TRBV18 TGTGCCAGCTCACCTCGGCGGGGGCGCGGGAGGGGTGAGCAGTTCTTC CASSPRRGRGRGEQFF
TRBD2 TRBJ2-2 . TRBV9 TGTGCCAGCAGCGTAGCTAGCGGGAATGGGGCCGGGGAGCTGTTTTTT CASSVASGNGAGELFF
. TRBJ2-6 . TRBV28 TGTGCCAGCAGTTTCGTATCTGGGGCCAACGTCCTGACTTTC CASSFVSGANVLTF
. TRBJ1-1 . TRBV7-6 TGTGCCAGCAGCTTGTCACAGGGAGGGATTGGGACTGAAGCTTTCTTT CASSLSQGGIGTEAFF
TRBD1 TRBJ2-5 . TRBV9 TGTGCCAGCAGCCAAGGGACAGGGTTTGGAGAGACCCAGTACTTC CASSQGTGFGETQYF
TRBD1 TRBJ2-1 . TRBV7-9 TGTGCCAGCAGCGCCAGGGGACAGATCTCCTACAATGAGCAGTTCTTC CASSARGQISYNEQFF
TRBD1 TRBJ2-1 . TRBV7-2 TGTGCCAGCAGTTTATCCGGGGACAGCGGAAATTACAATGAGCAGTTCTTC CASSLSGDSGNYNEQFF
. TRBJ1-4 . TRBV29-1 TGCAGCGTTCGGACTCGAGGTGAAAAACTGTTTTTT CSVRTRGEKLFF
TRBD2 TRBJ2-7 once TRBV6-4 TGTGCCAGCTCCCGTCGGGATAGCGGGAGGGACTACGAGCAGTACTTC CASSRRDSGRDYEQYF
TRBD2 TRBJ2-1 once TRBV19 TGTGCCAGTAGTCACGCCGGGACTAGCTTGGCTGAGCAGTTCTTC CASSHAGTSLAEQFF
TRBD1 TRBJ2-1 . TRBV11-2 TGTGCCAGCAGCTTGCAGGGGGTGAGCAATGAGCAGTTCTTC CASSLQGVSNEQFF
. TRBJ2-2 . TRBV5-1 TGCGCCAGCAGCTTAGTCGGGATCGGGGAGCTGTTTTTT CASSLVGIGELFF
. TRBJ2-2 . TRBV7-3 TGTGCCAGCAGCCTAGTAGAGGGAGTCACCGGGGAGCTGTTTTTT CASSLVEGVTGELFF